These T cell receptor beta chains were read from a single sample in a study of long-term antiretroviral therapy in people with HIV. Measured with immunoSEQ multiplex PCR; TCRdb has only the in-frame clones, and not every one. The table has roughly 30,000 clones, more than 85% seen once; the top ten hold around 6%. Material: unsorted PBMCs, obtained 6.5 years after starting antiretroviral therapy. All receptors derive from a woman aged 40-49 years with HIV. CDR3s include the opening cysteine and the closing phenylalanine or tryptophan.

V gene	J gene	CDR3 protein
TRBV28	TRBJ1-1	CVAGNTEAFF
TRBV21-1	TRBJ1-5	CASSPWGHQPQHF
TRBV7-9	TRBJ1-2	CASSLDSRDRGNYGYTF
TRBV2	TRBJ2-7	CASSQPAYEQYF
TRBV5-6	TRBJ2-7	CASSLAAGAASYEQYF
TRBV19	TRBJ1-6	CASSYREAWNSPLHF
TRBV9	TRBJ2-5	CASSVAQGHQETQYF
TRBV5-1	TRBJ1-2	CASSVDRLNYGYTF
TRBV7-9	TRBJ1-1	CASSRKTDTEAFF
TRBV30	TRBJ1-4	CAWSVMGTGEREKLFF
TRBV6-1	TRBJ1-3	CASSEAVNTIYF
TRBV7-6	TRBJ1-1	CASSLEREDTEAFF
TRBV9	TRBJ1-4	CASSDGTGEKLFF
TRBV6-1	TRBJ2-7	CASSGPDRDYEQYF
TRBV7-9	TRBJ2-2	CASNIGQGNTGELFF
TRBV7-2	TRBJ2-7	CASSLVGRGGSYEQYF
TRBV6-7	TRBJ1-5	CASSYSEPQHF
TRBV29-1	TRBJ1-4	CSVVGQGMPNEKLFF
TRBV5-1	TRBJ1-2	CASSLGQFVLYGYTF
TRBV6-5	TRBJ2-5	CASSYYRISETQYF
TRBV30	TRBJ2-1	CAWSWRGAYNEQFF
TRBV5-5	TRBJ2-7	CASSLRDREYEQYF
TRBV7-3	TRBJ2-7	CASSPGQGYEQYF
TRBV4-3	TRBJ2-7	CASSQEGGPTYEQYF
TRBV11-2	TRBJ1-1	CASSFRGDEAFF
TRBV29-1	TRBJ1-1	CSVAVRPGAANTEAFF
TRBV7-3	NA	CASSLTGSSYEQYF
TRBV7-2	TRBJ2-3	CASSFDSGGTDTQYF
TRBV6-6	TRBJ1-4	CASSSNRGDNEKLFF
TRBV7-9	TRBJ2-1	CASSLSGSSWGEQFF
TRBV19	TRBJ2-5	CASSGRAGWQETQYF
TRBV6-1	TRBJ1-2	CASSEGQGAYYGYTF
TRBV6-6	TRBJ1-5	CASSDGRGAQPQHF
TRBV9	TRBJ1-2	CASSVASQGGYTF
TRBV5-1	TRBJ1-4	CASSLTGGTNEKLFF
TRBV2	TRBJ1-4	CASRLYNEKLFF
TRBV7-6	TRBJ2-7	CASSLGGASGGHEQYF
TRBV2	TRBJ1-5	CASRRDVNQPQHF
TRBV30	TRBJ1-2	CAWSITAFYTF
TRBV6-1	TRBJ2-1	CASIGTGGENEQFF
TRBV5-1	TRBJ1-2	CASSRMGQGAGDGYTF
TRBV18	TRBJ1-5	CASSPQGQNFNQPQHF
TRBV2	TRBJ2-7	CASTLKGQGSYEQYF
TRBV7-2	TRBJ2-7	CASSLDSGTGGYEQYF
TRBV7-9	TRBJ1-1	CASSSRDSNTEAFF
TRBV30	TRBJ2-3	CALTSGTDTQYF
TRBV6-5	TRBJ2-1	CASSYTSGNEQFF
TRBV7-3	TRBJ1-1	CASSSQGSTEAFF
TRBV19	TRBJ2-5	CASSIVGDGGGTQYF
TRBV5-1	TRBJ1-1	CASSLGGMNTEAFF
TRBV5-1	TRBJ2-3	CASSPGSFALTDTQYF
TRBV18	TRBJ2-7	CASSPGTGSYEQYF
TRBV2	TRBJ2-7	CASRISHGASYEQYF